This is a list of T cell receptor beta chains from one sample in a study of Ad26.COV2.S vaccination and SARS-CoV-2 variants. TCRdb's table, derived via immunoSEQ multiplex PCR, lists solely in-frame clones and lacks some. The sample contains hundreds of thousands of clones, 75% to 90% of which appear only once. The sequences come from peripheral blood, collected in a trial of Ad26.COV2.S vaccine versus placebo. These receptors were taken from a person aged 18-65 years who received the Ad26.COV2.S COVID-19 vaccine or a placebo. Both conserved end residues are part of each CDR3. Rows give clone size only sometimes, using once, few, many, or a class for an expanded clone.

abundance: .; v_gene: TRBV7-6; j_gene: TRBJ2-5; CDR3aa: CASSLQEIAETQYF
abundance: .; v_gene: TRBV15; j_gene: TRBJ1-1; CDR3aa: CATSRDRDTEAFF
abundance: .; v_gene: TRBV7-9; j_gene: TRBJ1-1; CDR3aa: CASSLSRRPEAFF
abundance: once; v_gene: TRBV4-3; j_gene: TRBJ1-1; CDR3aa: CASSQSRSTEAFF
abundance: .; v_gene: TRBV25-1; j_gene: TRBJ2-1; CDR3aa: CASSDGSYNEQFF
abundance: .; v_gene: TRBV6-4; j_gene: TRBJ2-1; CDR3aa: CASSDRTGGSNEQFF
abundance: .; v_gene: TRBV7-2; j_gene: TRBJ1-3; CDR3aa: CASSLQGGSGNTIYF
abundance: many; v_gene: TRBV30; j_gene: TRBJ2-2; CDR3aa: CAWRGLAGDTGELFF
abundance: .; v_gene: TRBV5-1; j_gene: TRBJ2-6; CDR3aa: CASSLAAPGTSGANVLTF
abundance: .; v_gene: TRBV11-1; j_gene: TRBJ2-1; CDR3aa: CASSSGLAGGNEQFF
abundance: .; v_gene: TRBV19; j_gene: TRBJ1-5; CDR3aa: CASSPAVSNQPQHF
abundance: .; v_gene: TRBV5-1; j_gene: TRBJ2-5; CDR3aa: CASSLVGQRQETQYF
abundance: .; v_gene: TRBV28; j_gene: TRBJ1-5; CDR3aa: CASTISGGHQPQHF
abundance: .; v_gene: TRBV4-3; j_gene: TRBJ2-5; CDR3aa: CASSQDTMTETQYF
abundance: .; v_gene: TRBV7-8; j_gene: TRBJ2-4; CDR3aa: CASSDRGKGQGRIQYF
abundance: .; v_gene: TRBV6-5; j_gene: TRBJ1-5; CDR3aa: CASRRTLNQPQHF
abundance: few; v_gene: TRBV28; j_gene: TRBJ1-6; CDR3aa: CASRLGGVSSPLHF
abundance: .; v_gene: TRBV6-2/TRBV6-3; j_gene: TRBJ1-2; CDR3aa: CASSYTTGNYGYTF
abundance: .; v_gene: TRBV3-1/TRBV3-2; j_gene: TRBJ2-1; CDR3aa: CASSQDRLASGYNEQFF
abundance: once; v_gene: TRBV7-2; j_gene: TRBJ2-3; CDR3aa: CASSRTSASLSTDTQYF
abundance: .; v_gene: TRBV6-6; j_gene: TRBJ1-2; CDR3aa: CASSRTSPGTVYGYTF
abundance: .; v_gene: TRBV19; j_gene: TRBJ2-7; CDR3aa: CASRQGNAQYF
abundance: once; v_gene: TRBV3-1/TRBV3-2; j_gene: TRBJ2-1; CDR3aa: CASSLQGSYNEQFF
abundance: .; v_gene: TRBV7-9; j_gene: TRBJ2-1; CDR3aa: CASSLVGGYRDEQFF
abundance: .; v_gene: TRBV3-1/TRBV3-2; j_gene: TRBJ2-7; CDR3aa: CASSQGLAGGLEQYF
abundance: .; v_gene: TRBV27; j_gene: TRBJ1-1; CDR3aa: CASSLGVMNTEAFF
abundance: .; v_gene: TRBV5-1; j_gene: TRBJ1-1; CDR3aa: CASSLDQGASTEAFF
abundance: .; v_gene: TRBV24-1; j_gene: TRBJ1-5; CDR3aa: CATSGRQESANQPQHF
abundance: .; v_gene: TRBV28; j_gene: TRBJ1-1; CDR3aa: CASSLDRTEAFF
abundance: .; v_gene: TRBV19; j_gene: TRBJ1-5; CDR3aa: CASRSFGGHDQPQHF
abundance: .; v_gene: TRBV11-2; j_gene: TRBJ2-5; CDR3aa: CASSLEMATETQYF
abundance: .; v_gene: TRBV7-8; j_gene: TRBJ2-7; CDR3aa: CASSRTGGYEQYF
abundance: few; v_gene: TRBV6-5; j_gene: TRBJ1-2; CDR3aa: CASSYSDRDPGYTF
abundance: .; v_gene: TRBV7-2; j_gene: TRBJ1-5; CDR3aa: CASSLMGRTSNQPQHF
abundance: .; v_gene: TRBV29-1; j_gene: TRBJ2-1; CDR3aa: CSVEVAGTPMPFF
abundance: .; v_gene: TRBV24-1; j_gene: TRBJ2-7; CDR3aa: CATSGDVPGEQYF
abundance: .; v_gene: TRBV24-1; j_gene: TRBJ1-2; CDR3aa: CATNTEDRPTDGYTF
abundance: .; v_gene: TRBV7-9; j_gene: TRBJ1-1; CDR3aa: CASRQSMNTEAFF
abundance: .; v_gene: TRBV7-2; j_gene: TRBJ1-2; CDR3aa: CASSSNTAQGAYGYTF
abundance: .; v_gene: TRBV6-4; j_gene: TRBJ1-2; CDR3aa: CASSFEGGYGYTF
abundance: .; v_gene: TRBV28; j_gene: TRBJ2-7; CDR3aa: CASSSLTLGEQYF
abundance: .; v_gene: TRBV3-1/TRBV3-2; j_gene: TRBJ2-3; CDR3aa: CASSHSGGAVADTQYF
abundance: .; v_gene: TRBV7-2; j_gene: TRBJ2-7; CDR3aa: CASSPLGQAYEQYF
abundance: .; v_gene: TRBV28; j_gene: TRBJ2-1; CDR3aa: CASMKGSYNNEQFF
abundance: once; v_gene: TRBV24-1; j_gene: TRBJ2-7; CDR3aa: CATSDKDQPRNF
abundance: .; v_gene: TRBV18; j_gene: TRBJ2-1; CDR3aa: CASSPPSGWNEQFF
abundance: few; v_gene: TRBV19; j_gene: TRBJ1-5; CDR3aa: CASNWRGQGGQPQHF
abundance: .; v_gene: TRBV12-3/TRBV12-4; j_gene: TRBJ2-7; CDR3aa: CASSLGDSSEQYF
abundance: .; v_gene: TRBV12-3/TRBV12-4; j_gene: TRBJ2-7; CDR3aa: CASSLKGEQYF
abundance: .; v_gene: TRBV4-1; j_gene: TRBJ1-2; CDR3aa: CASSPTLTGDLGYTF